This T cell receptor (beta chain) was documented in a study of CD8+ T cells in alopecia areata (dated by TCRdb to 2016 to 2018). Context from the whole study: The treated patients, all with moderate-to-severe alopecia areata, were enrolled in an open-label pilot trial of oral tofacitinib given at 5 to 10 mg twice daily. Tofacitinib was given for 6 to 18 months, followed by 6 months of follow-up off drug to assess delayed response and recurrence. To study T cell clonal expansion in alopecia areata, the researchers applied high-throughput TCRbeta sequencing to both the C3H/HeJ mouse model and human patients. On the human side, TCRbeta sequencing was run on scalp tissue and on sorted CD4+ and CD8+ peripheral blood T cells from healthy controls and from alopecia areata patients with either patchy or totalis/universalis disease. Biopsies were taken from tofacitinib-treated patients at baseline and again at 4 and 24 weeks into treatment, and several of those patients also had a later scalp biopsy. Clonality in the scalp was compared among normal scalp (n=4), patchy alopecia areata scalp (n=8), and alopecia totalis/universalis scalp (n=8). RNA was obtained with the PAXgene miRNA kit for fixed scalp, the miRNeasy kit for PBMCs, and the RNeasy kit for mouse skin. TCRbeta CDR3 regions were amplified by immunoSEQ multiplex PCR using 35 Vbeta forward and 13 Jbeta reverse primers.

Note on this clone: It lacks a known antigen. Base quality data are lacking; no much larger clone is found one base away.

Study-wide conclusions, independent of this receptor: Scalp TCR repertoire analysis is complicated because resident alphabeta T cells in normal human skin are also sequenced, whereas mouse skin is dominated by gammadelta T cells. Shared TCR sequences between patients were less evident than in mice, which may be partly attributable to HLA diversity in the patient population. Compared with normal scalp, lesional scalp had higher clonality and more expanded CD8+ clones, particularly in alopecia totalis/universalis, a pattern that suggests antigenic drive.

CDR1 and CDR2 are read off the germline V gene as SGHTA and FQGNSA. The germline ends are 20 bases apart after V is trimmed by 1 base and J by 8 bases. The CDR3 holds 16 amino acids from the cysteine to the phenylalanine. Only the CDR3 part of the read is kept: 48 bases, read in frame from the first base. The library was built by means of the immunoSEQ multiplex PCR assay. RNA was extracted from all samples and reverse transcribed into cDNA, which served as template for TCR sequencing. SuperScript III was used for first-strand cDNA synthesis, primed with a 2:1 mix of oligo-dT and random hexamers. A synthetic immune receptor repertoire was used to assess amplification bias, and residual bias was removed computationally. The published analysis was carried out like this. Raw reads were preprocessed to remove errors, and CDR3 was defined by IMGT conventions from the conserved cysteine to phenylalanine. Clonality was calculated as 1 minus Shannon entropy normalized by log2 of the number of productive unique TCRs. CD4 or CD8 identity of scalp clones was inferred by cross-referencing scalp TCRbeta sequences with sorted blood CD4 and CD8 repertoires. Held by TCRdb, this immuneACCESS table contains in-frame sequences only and omits some clones. Under half of the omission traces to an unresolved V gene where checked; the cause of the rest is unknown. Clone size and V and J calls were adopted from that table, with D and trimming inferred from the DNA. The sample profile shows over 85,000 clones; around 44% of them were found once. Together, the top ten hold 0.79% of the sample.

Lesional scalp punch biopsies and peripheral blood were collected from alopecia areata patients. PBMCs were separated by density centrifugation and stained for CD3, CD4 and CD8, after which CD4+ and CD8+ T cells were sorted on a FACSAria. The TCR comes from a human donor with alopecia areata. The sample was CD4+ T cells sorted from blood. The chain uses TRBV7-2 and TRBJ2-5; a weak D assignment points to TRBD1 (6 bases agree). The CDR3 sequence is CASSLGRDRQVDTQYF. The DNA is TGTGCCAGCAGCTTAGGCCGGGACCGACAGGTTGATACCCAGTACTTC.